The 8 T cell receptor beta chains listed next were all sequenced from one sample in a study of blood T cell repertoires in COVID-19. Only in-frame clones appear in the TCRdb table, and some are missing; sequencing was by immunoSEQ multiplex PCR. The sample consists of roughly 120,000 clones, about 79% of them appearing once. Source material: peripheral blood. The source of these receptors is a woman aged 80 or over with acute or convalescent COVID-19.

The V call is TRBV19, the J call TRBJ2-2; TRBD2 matches 13 bases. V gave up 8 bases and J gave up 0 bases; unmatched junction bases: 3. Looked up from germline, CDR1 is LNHDA and CDR2 is SQIVND (reference sequence). The length of the CDR3 is 16 residues. CDR3 protein: CASGLAGEPNTGELFF. The CDR3 region has the DNA TGTGCCAGTGGACTAGCGGGGGAGCCGAACACCGGGGAGCTGTTTTTT.

As concerns this clone: Other DNA sequences in the sample encode the same CDR3. This chain uses TRBV7-9 with TRBJ2-7; D unclear. Germline V gene data show CDR1 as SEHNR and CDR2 as FQNEAQ (reference sequence). Trimming cost V 2 bases and J 3 bases, with 5 bases left between them. This CDR3 comprises 12 residues. As DNA, the CDR3 is TGTGCCAGCAGCTTAACGGGCTACGAGCAGTACTTC. Its protein product is CASSLTGYEQYF.

V gene TRBV7-2 combines with J gene TRBJ1-5; 10 bases are shared with TRBD1. From germline, CDR1 is SGHTA and CDR2 FQGNSA. V dropped 3 bases and J dropped 2; count of bases not matched to a gene: 1. This CDR3 has 15 residues. The CDR3 sequence: CASSLTGGGNQPQHF. CDR3 sequence (DNA): TGTGCCAGCAGCTTGACAGGGGGCGGCAATCAGCCCCAGCATTTT. The whole variable domain, remainder taken from reference TRBV7-2 and TRBJ1-5, is GAGVSQSPSNKVTEKGKDVELRCDPISGHTALYWYRQSLGQGLEFLIYFQGNSAPDKSGLPSDRFSAERTGGSVSTLTIQRTQQEDSAVYLCASSLTGGGNQPQHFGDGTRLSIL.

The V call is TRBV18, the J call TRBJ1-4, with D possibly being TRBD1 (6 bases). CDR3 size: 15 residues. The V end lost 2 bases, the J end lost 6 bases, and 13 bases lay between the germline ends. CDR1 is KGHSH and CDR2 is LQKENI in the germline V gene. CDR3 DNA: TGTGCCAGCTCACCAATCAGGGGTCCAGATGAAAAACTGTTTTTT. Translated, it gives CASSPIRGPDEKLFF. The variable domain in full, with the rest retrieved from reference TRBV18 and TRBJ1-4, is NAGVMQNPRHLVRRRGQEARLRCSPMKGHSHVYWYRQLPEEGLKFMVYLQKENIIDESGMPKERFSAEFPKEGPSILRIQQVVRGDSAAYFCASSPIRGPDEKLFFGSGTQLSVL.

The V gene is TRBV7-9, the J gene TRBJ1-6; weak D call: TRBD1 (5 bases). The V gene's germline CDR1 is SEHNR and CDR2 FQNEAQ (reference sequence). CDR3 length: 14 amino acids. V lost 5 bases to trimming and J lost 8 bases, with 13 bases between them. The CDR3 sequence is CASSPGVLDSPLHF. The DNA of the CDR3 is TGTGCCAGCAGCCCGGGGGTATTGGATTCACCCCTCCACTTT.

V and J are TRBV24-1 and TRBJ2-5; possible D gene TRBD2, 5 bases. The CDR3 is 15 residues long. CDR1 is KGHDR, CDR2 SFDVKD, per germline. V lost 3 bases, J lost 9 bases, and 19 bases lay in between. The CDR3 here is CATSDGQRRMEAQYF. For the CDR3, the DNA is TGTGCCACCAGTGATGGTCAGAGGAGGATGGAGGCCCAGTACTTC.

This sequence joins TRBV15 and TRBJ1-1, with D perhaps TRBD1 (5 bases). CDR3 length: 13 amino acids. Germline CDR1 reads LNHNV; CDR2 reads YYDKDF (reference sequence). Trimming took off 9 bases at V and 0 bases at J, with 11 bases between the two ends. CDR3 nucleotide sequence: TGTGCCACAAAGGGGCAGATGAACACTGAAGCTTTCTTT. It yields the protein CATKGQMNTEAFF.

J is TRBJ2-5 and V is TRBV5-4; a possible D gene is TRBD2 (5 bases). V lost 5 bases, J lost 5 bases, and 19 bases lay in between. Germline CDR1 SGHNT, CDR2 YYREEE (reference sequence). This CDR3 has 15 amino acids. The CDR3 DNA reads TGTGCCAGCAGTTCCCCAAGCGAGGGCGGGGAGACCCAGTACTTC. This sequence encodes CASSSPSEGGETQYF.